A single sample is the source of the 17 T cell receptor beta chains below, sequenced in a study of cytomegalovirus exposure and HLA in healthy donors. Repertoires were generated with immunoSEQ multiplex PCR, while TCRdb's copy carries only in-frame clones and drops some. The table has approximately 98,000 clones, 70% to 85% seen once. Input material: PBMCs. The origin of the receptors is a woman in her late teens or twenties in good health and CMV-seronegative.

The chain joins TRBV2 to TRBJ2-7; 12 bases are a match to TRBD2. The germline gives CDR1 SNHLY, CDR2 FYNNEI. The V segment lost 6 bases and the J segment 4 bases; nucleotides outside the gene matches: 7. The CDR3 sequence is 15 residues long. As DNA, the CDR3 is TGTGCCAGCAGATCGACTAGCGGGGGACCTTACGAGCAGTACTTC. Translation gives CASRSTSGGPYEQYF. Full variable domain (outside the CDR3, taken from reference TRBV2 and TRBJ2-7): EPEVTQTPSHQVTQMGQEVILRCVPISNHLYFYWYRQILGQKVEFLVSFYNNEISEKSEIFDDQFSVERPDGSNFTLKIRSTKLEDSAMYFCASRSTSGGPYEQYFGPGTRLTVT.

V is TRBV7-2 and J is TRBJ2-1; D uncertain. Trimming cost V 1 base and J 5 bases, with 9 bases left between them. This CDR3 spans 14 amino acids. CDR1 is SGHTA, CDR2 FQGNSA, per germline. This CDR3 is CASSLVWRNNEQFF. The CDR3 nucleotides are TGTGCCAGCAGCTTAGTATGGCGGAACAATGAGCAGTTCTTC.

This rearrangement joins TRBV27 to TRBJ2-2; 10 nucleotides align to TRBD2. CDR3 length equals 18 residues. Germline loops: CDR1 MNHEY, CDR2 SMNVEV (reference sequence). V was clipped by 4 bases and J by 2 bases; unmatched bases: 10. CDR3 sequence reads: CASSSPGSGGTNTGELFF. The CDR3 DNA follows: TGTGCCAGCAGTTCCCCGGGTAGCGGGGGGACCAACACCGGGGAGCTGTTTTTT.

The rearrangement joins TRBV6-5 to TRBJ2-5; D is undetermined. Germline CDR1 and CDR2: MNHEY and SVGAGI. The CDR3 length is 13 residues. Trimming cost V 0 bases and J 5 bases, with 7 bases left between them. As DNA, the CDR3 is TGTGCCAGCAGTTACTCGTTCGGGGAGACCCAGTACTTC. It translates to CASSYSFGETQYF.

V usage is TRBV29-1 and J usage is TRBJ2-1; TRBD1 aligns across 7 bases. CDR3 size: 14 residues. The V and J ends lost 7 bases and 3 bases, in that order; junction bases with no gene match: 9. Germline V lookup: CDR1 SQVTM, CDR2 ANQGSEA. The CDR3 DNA reads TGCAGCGGCTCCCGGGACAGCCTCTACAATGAGCAGTTCTTC. Translated: CSGSRDSLYNEQFF.

CDR3 region: CASSLVQGQNTEAFF. CDR3 DNA: TGTGCCAGCAGCTTAGTGCAGGGGCAAAACACTGAAGCTTTCTTT. V gene TRBV11-2 combines with J gene TRBJ1-1; TRBD1 is a possible D gene (6 bases). Germline V lookup: CDR1 SGHAT, CDR2 FQNNGV. The CDR3 runs to 15 residues. The germline V and J ends were trimmed by 1 base and 2 bases, with 11 bases remaining between them.

CDR3 loop: CASSDDRKRGNTIYF. The CDR3 DNA reads as TGTGCCAGCAGCGACGACAGAAAACGGGGAAACACCATATATTTT. V is TRBV2 and J is TRBJ1-3; possible D gene TRBD1, 5 bases. The germline gives CDR1 SNHLY, CDR2 FYNNEI. This CDR3 region has 15 residues. Trimming stripped 6 bases from V and 4 bases from J, with 16 bases between.

The chain links TRBV4-1 to TRBJ1-1; 9 positions match TRBD1. The CDR3 length is 15 residues. Losses at the gene ends were 4 bases for V and 1 base for J; bases not matched to a gene: 4. Per the germline V gene, CDR1 is MGHRA and CDR2 is YSYEKL. CDR3 sequence reads: CASSLWTGENTEAFF. DNA of the CDR3: TGCGCCAGCAGCCTTTGGACAGGGGAGAACACTGAAGCTTTCTTT.

The chain carries TRBV7-9 and TRBJ1-2; D is ambiguous. The length of the CDR3 is 14 residues. Germline V gives CDR1 SEHNR, CDR2 FQNEAQ (reference sequence). V dropped 6 bases and J dropped 4 bases, with 15 bases sitting between them. CDR3 nucleotide sequence: TGTGCCAGCAGTATACGGTCGGGGAGCTATGGCTACACCTTC. As protein: CASSIRSGSYGYTF. Full variable domain (missing parts from reference TRBV7-9 and TRBJ1-2): DTGVSQNPRHKITKRGQNVTFRCDPISEHNRLYWYRQTLGQGPEFLTYFQNEAQLEKSRLLSDRFSAERPKGSFSTLEIQRTEQGDSAMYLCASSIRSGSYGYTFGSGTRLTVV.

This chain joins TRBV18 and TRBJ2-1; the D gene is possibly TRBD1 (5 bases). V was trimmed by 4 bases and J by 2 bases, leaving 9 bases between them. This CDR3 has 14 residues. Germline V gene sequence: CDR1 KGHSH, CDR2 LQKENI. The CDR3 sequence: CASSRQRTYNEQFF. The CDR3 DNA follows: TGTGCCAGCTCACGACAGAGAACCTACAATGAGCAGTTCTTC.

The chain has TRBV7-2 and TRBJ1-1, with D perhaps TRBD1 (5 bases). CDR3 size: 12 residues. Deletions cut 1 base from V and 11 bases from J, with 11 bases between. Germline lookup yields CDR1 SGHTA and CDR2 FQGNSA. The CDR3 is CASSLERTQAFF. The CDR3 DNA is TGTGCCAGCAGCTTAGAGAGGACACAGGCTTTCTTT.

In its sample, this clone was seen once. The chain joins TRBV29-1 to TRBJ2-7, with D possibly TRBD1 on 5 matching bases. Between the trimmed V and J ends, which lost 1 base and 4 bases, there was a span of 8 bases. CDR1 SQVTM and CDR2 ANQGSEA come from the germline V gene. CDR3 length equals 12 residues. CDR3 DNA sequence: TGCAGCGTTGAAGGGGGCATGTACGAGCAGTACTTC. Translating it yields CSVEGGMYEQYF.

This chain links TRBV5-6 with TRBJ2-7; 12 bases match TRBD1. The CDR3 runs 15 residues. The germline gives CDR1 SGHDT, CDR2 YYEEEE. The ends lost 4 bases at V and 4 bases at J; junction bases unmatched: 6. In nucleotides, the CDR3 is TGTGCCAGCAGCCCCGGGACAGGGGGCTGGTACGAGCAGTACTTC. Its protein is CASSPGTGGWYEQYF.

The chain recombines TRBV4-1 with TRBJ2-3; 10 positions agree with TRBD2. J gave up 0 bases and V 3 bases, and 3 bases lay outside the gene matches. The CDR3 runs to 16 residues. The germline V gene encodes CDR1 MGHRA and CDR2 YSYEKL. In nucleotides, the CDR3 is TGCGCCAGCAGCCACTTAGCGGGGGGAAGCACAGATACGCAGTATTTT. It specifies CASSHLAGGSTDTQYF.

This clone came up a few times. This rearrangement joins TRBV11-2 to TRBJ2-2; D gene unclear. V lost 5 bases and J 6 bases, leaving 13 bases between the germline ends. The CDR3 is 14 amino acids. The germline CDR1 and CDR2 sequences are SGHAT and FQNNGV. The CDR3: CASSPQPTPGELFF. CDR3 DNA sequence: TGTGCCAGCAGCCCCCAGCCGACACCCGGGGAGCTGTTTTTT.

J is TRBJ2-3 and V is TRBV5-4, with 8 bases fitting TRBD2. The CDR3 runs 17 residues. With 2 bases clipped from V and 2 bases from J, the junction kept 10 bases outside the gene matches. Germline V gene lookup returns CDR1 SGHNT and CDR2 YYREEE (reference sequence). The CDR3 is CASSFGLRGAITDTQYF. DNA for the CDR3: TGTGCCAGCAGCTTTGGTCTGCGGGGGGCCATCACAGATACGCAGTATTTT.

The V and J genes are TRBV9 and TRBJ2-3, with D tentatively TRBD2 (5 bases). The V end was cut by 4 bases, the J end by 7 bases, with 19 bases between. The CDR3 length is 15 residues. Germline V gives CDR1 SGDLS, CDR2 YYNGEE. The CDR3 is CASSNEGNSPYTQYF. CDR3 in DNA: TGTGCCAGCAGCAACGAGGGCAATTCTCCTTATACGCAGTATTTT.